The 3 T cell receptor beta chains below all came from one sample that was sequenced in a study of memory CD4+ T cells and cytomegalovirus serostatus. The sort gate was single viable CD3+CD4+CD8-CD45RO+ cells for memory CD4+ T cells. Generated by immunoSEQ multiplex PCR, the TCRdb table keeps only in-frame clones and is missing some. In the table there are tens of thousands of clones, 82% of which are singletons. Sequenced sample: memory CD4+ T cells from blood. The source of these receptors is an adult in good health and CMV-seronegative.

The V gene is TRBV5-4, the J gene TRBJ1-1; no reliable D call. Trimming left V 0 bases short and J 11 bases short, with 14 bases between. There are 13 residues in the CDR3. CDR1 and CDR2 (germline): SGHNT, YYREEE (reference sequence). The DNA for the CDR3 is TGTGCCAGCAGCTTGGGATCCATCGGTGCTGCTTTCTTT. Its protein product is CASSLGSIGAAFF.

This clone was observed a single time. The chain is built from TRBV6-5 and TRBJ1-2; 7 nucleotides match TRBD1. Trimming removed 3 bases from V and 4 bases from J; junction bases left unmatched: 5. The CDR3 runs to 14 residues. The germline V gene encodes CDR1 MNHEY and CDR2 SVGAGI. The CDR3 nucleotides are TGTGCCAGCAGTTATGAGAGACAGGGCTATGGCTACACCTTC. Its translation is CASSYERQGYGYTF.

This chain joins TRBV28 and TRBJ2-3; 12 bases match TRBD2. The CDR3 has 14 amino acids. Germline V gene sequence: CDR1 MDHEN, CDR2 SYDVKM. The ends lost 7 bases at V and 8 bases at J; junction bases unmatched: 7. The CDR3 sequence: CASTTSGGPGTQYF. The CDR3 nucleotides are TGTGCCAGCACAACTAGCGGGGGGCCGGGTACGCAGTATTTT.